The next 2 T cell receptor beta chains were all read from a single sample in a study of shared clonotypes between healthy human individuals. The protocol was immunoSEQ multiplex PCR, while the TCRdb copy is restricted to in-frame clones and leaves out a portion. The repertoire has 2,100,000 or so clones, under 97% of them found once; the top ten carry 0.1% to 0.15%. Material for sequencing was naive CD4+ T cells sorted from blood. Subset indicated: CD45RA+ positively selected. The receptors derive from a man aged 18 to 30 in good health.

The chain is built from TRBV2 and TRBJ2-2; the D gene is possibly TRBD1 (6 bases). This CDR3 is built from 15 residues. CDR1 is SNHLY and CDR2 is FYNNEI in the germline V gene. Trimming shortened V by 4 bases and J by 6 bases, and 15 bases separated the two germline ends. CDR3 amino acids: CASSVRGLDPGELFF. In DNA form, the CDR3 reads TGTGCCAGCAGTGTCAGGGGATTGGATCCCGGGGAGCTGTTTTTT.

Only a few counts were recorded for this clone. The CDR3 DNA sequence: TGTGCCAGCAGCTCCCCTGGGAAGGGGAATGAAAAACTGTTTTTT. The encoded protein is CASSSPGKGNEKLFF. The chain carries TRBV9 and TRBJ1-4, with D maybe TRBD1 (5 bases). V lost 4 bases and J lost 5, with 15 bases in between. The CDR3 has 15 residues. CDR1 and CDR2 (germline): SGDLS, YYNGEE.